Below are 31 T cell receptor beta chains sequenced from a single sample in a study of spatial heterogeneity in lung cancer. Time point of the sample: blood at routine non-recurrence follow-up after resection. MiXCR, run by TCRdb on the 5' RACE reads, gives a single entry per CDR3 protein. Here the sample spans 95,000 to 120,000 distinct CDR3 sequences, about 10% being singletons. Source: PBMCs, taken at follow-up. These receptors came from a female donor with early-stage non-small cell lung cancer.

The V and J genes are TRBV7-9 and TRBJ2-7; D possibly corresponds to TRBD2 (7 bases). V was cut by 5 bases and J by 6 bases, with 17 bases left in between. The CDR3 spans 14 residues. From germline, CDR1 is SEHNR and CDR2 FQNEAQ (reference sequence). The CDR3 DNA reads as TGTGCCAGCAGCACGGGAGGAGGGGGAGCCGAGCAGTACTTC. Translation: CASSTGGGGAEQYF.

This chain links TRBV6-1 with TRBJ2-7; D unresolved. V was pared by 6 bases and J by 3 bases, with 9 bases between. The CDR3 covers 12 residues. Germline CDR1 and CDR2: MNHNS and SASEGT. CDR3 coding DNA: TGTGCCAGCAGAGACGGATACTACGAGCAGTACGTC. Its protein product is CASRDGYYEQYV.

This clonotype appeared a few times. The V gene is TRBV10-3, the J gene TRBJ2-2; a possible D gene is TRBD2 (6 bases). Germline V CDR1 and CDR2: ENHRY, SYGVKD. The CDR3 totals 13 residues. Trimming stripped 9 bases from V and 6 bases from J, with 14 bases between. CDR3 sequence: CAIKPGGAGELFF. The DNA of the CDR3 is TGTGCCATAAAACCTGGAGGGGCCGGGGAGCTGTTTTTT.

This clonotype was found a few times. The chain recombines TRBV11-2 with TRBJ2-5; D is uncertain. From germline, CDR1 is SGHAT and CDR2 FQNNGV. V shed 4 bases and J shed 2 bases, with 5 bases lying between them. The CDR3 sequence is 12 residues long. The CDR3 DNA sequence: TGTGCCAGCAGCTCACAGCAAGAGACCCAGTACTTC. Translating it yields CASSSQQETQYF.

This clonotype was detected only a few times. The J gene is TRBJ1-1, the V gene TRBV27; TRBD1 matches 7 bases. This CDR3 is built from 15 residues. V shed 5 bases and J 0 bases; nucleotides not matched to a gene: 6. The germline gives CDR1 MNHEY, CDR2 SMNVEV (reference sequence). CDR3 DNA: TGTGCCAGCAGTCTAAGGGGGCTCATGAACACTGAAGCTTTCTTT. It translates to CASSLRGLMNTEAFF.

The chain couples TRBV4-2 to TRBJ2-1, with 7 bases that match TRBD2. J was trimmed by 2 bases and V by 6 bases; bases with no gene match: 10. The CDR3 runs 16 residues. Looked up from germline, CDR1 is LGHNA and CDR2 is YNFKEQ. The CDR3 DNA reads as TGTGCCAGCAGTCCAAGGCTAGCGGCCACCTACAATGAGCAGTTCTTC. Amino acid sequence: CASSPRLAATYNEQFF.

Ten or more counts support this clonotype. This sequence joins TRBV20-1 and TRBJ2-2; 8 bases map to TRBD2. Germline loops: CDR1 DFQATT, CDR2 SNEGSKA (reference sequence). The CDR3 runs 13 residues. V trimming: 2 bases; J trimming: 5 bases; junction bases outside the gene matches: 1. In DNA form, the CDR3 reads TGCAGTGCTAGACCGGGAGGGACCGGGGAGCTGTTTTTT. Translated, it gives CSARPGGTGELFF.

The chain employs TRBV12-3 or TRBV12-4 and TRBJ2-5; D uncertain. The V and J ends lost 6 bases and 5 bases respectively, with 16 bases between them. The CDR3 runs to 14 residues. The CDR3 nucleotides read TGTGCCAGCAGCCAGGACCCGCTCCGGGAGACCCAGTACTTC. As protein: CASSQDPLRETQYF.

The sample holds many counts of this clonotype. The J gene is TRBJ1-2, the V gene TRBV29-1, with D perhaps TRBD1 (5 bases). CDR1 and CDR2 (germline): SQVTM, ANQGSEA. V dropped 6 bases and J dropped 6 bases, with 17 bases sitting between them. This CDR3 is built from 13 residues. As DNA, the CDR3 is TGCAGCGTACGGGACTCCGGGCGTCATGGCTACACCTTC. It encodes CSVRDSGRHGYTF.

The J gene is TRBJ2-3, the V gene TRBV20-1, with 7 nucleotides matching TRBD1. The V gene end was trimmed by 6 bases and the J gene end by 1 base; junction bases not matched to a gene: 7. CDR1 and CDR2 (germline): DFQATT, SNEGSKA (reference sequence). The CDR3 is 14 amino acids. CDR3: CSARTQGGTDTQYF. DNA for the CDR3: TGCAGTGCCCGGACCCAGGGGGGCACAGATACGCAGTATTTT.

This clonotype showed up just a few times. The chain is built from TRBV20-1 and TRBJ2-1; 7 bases map to TRBD2. Germline loops: CDR1 DFQATT, CDR2 SNEGSKA (reference sequence). J was trimmed by 2 bases and V by 5 bases; bases with no gene match: 3. CDR3 length: 13 residues. The DNA of the CDR3 is TGCAGTGCTTCCGGGAGGACCTACAATGAGCAGTTCTTC. This translates into CSASGRTYNEQFF.

This clonotype was recorded a few times. The chain couples TRBV20-1 to TRBJ2-7; perhaps TRBD2 as D (6 bases). The CDR3 length is 13 residues. The V gene lost 4 bases and the J gene lost 0 bases, with 10 bases spanning the gap. Germline values: CDR1 DFQATT, CDR2 SNEGSKA (reference sequence). The CDR3 reads CSATSVPSYEQYF. As DNA, the CDR3 is TGCAGTGCTACTAGCGTACCCTCCTACGAGCAGTACTTC.

The chain recombines TRBV29-1 with TRBJ1-2, with a possible D match to TRBD1 (5 bases). Germline V lookup: CDR1 SQVTM, CDR2 ANQGSEA. The CDR3 loop spans 12 amino acids. V shed 4 bases and J shed 4 bases, with 10 bases lying between them. CDR3 residues: CSVVGGAYGYTF. DNA of the CDR3: TGCAGCGTTGTGGGAGGGGCCTATGGCTACACCTTC.

This clonotype has a single count. The CDR3: CASSFARGQTEAFF. CDR3 DNA sequence: TGTGCCAGCAGCTTCGCCAGGGGGCAGACTGAAGCTTTCTTT. The chain is built from TRBV7-2 and TRBJ1-1; 8 positions agree with TRBD1. V gave up 3 bases and J gave up 5 bases; unmatched junction bases: 5. Germline-derived CDR1 and CDR2 are SGHTA and FQGNSA. This CDR3 has 14 residues.

This clonotype occurred a few times. The chain couples TRBV5-1 to TRBJ1-1; perhaps TRBD1 as D (5 bases). CDR3 length: 14 amino acids. Germline loops: CDR1 SGHRS, CDR2 YFSETQ. V was shortened by 0 bases and J by 6 bases, with 12 bases between the two germline ends. CDR3 sequence reads: CASSLGRGDAEAFF. In DNA, the CDR3 is TGCGCCAGCAGCTTGGGCCGGGGGGACGCTGAAGCTTTCTTT.

In its sample, this clonotype was seen many times. The chain is built from TRBV6-2 or TRBV6-3 and TRBJ2-4, with D possibly called TRBD1 or TRBD2 (5 bases each). The CDR3 covers 15 residues. Trimming took 6 bases from V and 6 from J, leaving 18 bases between them. Germline loops: CDR1 MNHEY, CDR2 SVGEGT. DNA for the CDR3: TGTGCCAGCAGAACCCTCCGGGGCCAGGGAAACATTCAGTACTTC. It specifies CASRTLRGQGNIQYF.

The genes are TRBV6-2 or TRBV6-3 and TRBJ2-1, with 9 bases that match TRBD2. This CDR3 region has 15 residues. Trimming took 2 bases from V and 4 from J; bases not matched to a gene: 3. Germline V gene data show CDR1 as MNHEY and CDR2 as SVGEGT. Here the CDR3 DNA reads TGTGCCAGCAGTTACGCGGGAGGGCAATACAATGAGCAGTTCTTC. As protein: CASSYAGGQYNEQFF.

This clonotype was seen ten or more times. The chain employs TRBV9 and TRBJ2-1; no firm D call. The germline V gene has CDR1 SGDLS and CDR2 YYNGEE. CDR3 length: 13 residues. V dropped 4 bases and J dropped 8 bases, with 13 bases sitting between them. Here the CDR3 DNA reads TGTGCCAGCAGCTTAGGGTTGTACGATGAGCAGTTCTTC. It is translated as CASSLGLYDEQFF.

This clonotype has just a few counts. The gene calls are TRBV10-3 and TRBJ1-1; TRBD1 agrees at 7 bases. V lost 5 bases and J lost 4; bases outside the gene matches: 19. The CDR3 is 18 residues long. The germline gives CDR1 ENHRY, CDR2 SYGVKD. The CDR3 region has the DNA TGTGCCATCAGTTCGGACAGGCTGGGTATTCCGAGAGGCACTGAAGCTTTCTTT. Amino acids: CAISSDRLGIPRGTEAFF.

The chain couples TRBV5-1 to TRBJ2-4; TRBD1 matches at 7 bases. J gave up 8 bases and V 0 bases, and 2 bases lay outside the gene matches. The CDR3 totals 13 residues. From germline, CDR1 is SGHRS and CDR2 YFSETQ. The CDR3 region is CASSLGQGYIQYF. The CDR3 DNA reads as TGCGCCAGCAGCTTGGGACAGGGCTACATTCAGTACTTC. The full variable domain, rest sourced from reference TRBV5-1 and TRBJ2-4, is KAGVTQTPRYLIKTRGQQVTLSCSPISGHRSVSWYQQTPGQGLQFLFEYFSETQRNKGNFPGRFSGRQFSNSRSEMNVSTLELGDSALYLCASSLGQGYIQYFGAGTRLSVL.

This clonotype was detected many times. The chain is built from TRBV12-3 or TRBV12-4 and TRBJ2-1; 12 nucleotides agree with TRBD2. The CDR3 runs to 15 residues. V lost 6 bases, J lost 4 bases, and 4 bases stayed unmatched. CDR3 sequence: CASRELAGGYNEQFF. The CDR3 DNA is TGTGCCAGCAGGGAACTAGCGGGAGGATACAATGAGCAGTTCTTC.

The chain links TRBV9 to TRBJ2-7, with 12 positions matching TRBD2. Germline-derived CDR1 and CDR2 are SGDLS and YYNGEE. This CDR3 comprises 16 residues. Germline trimming cut 3 bases from V and 4 bases from J; bases unmatched to any gene: 8. In DNA form, the CDR3 reads TGTGCCAGCAGCGGACGCCCGACTAGCGGGAGATACGAGCAGTACTTC. It codes for CASSGRPTSGRYEQYF.

This sequence joins TRBV4-2 and TRBJ2-7; 7 bases map to TRBD2. Unmatched junction bases numbered 13, after V lost 0 bases and J lost 5 bases. CDR3 length equals 17 residues. The V gene's germline CDR1 is LGHNA and CDR2 YNFKEQ. CDR3 region: CASSQDVGREGKNEQYF. In nucleotides, the CDR3 is TGTGCCAGCAGCCAAGATGTCGGCAGGGAGGGTAAAAACGAGCAGTACTTC.

The chain is built from TRBV10-3 and TRBJ2-7; D perhaps matches TRBD1 (6 bases). This CDR3 region has 14 residues. Germline V gives CDR1 ENHRY, CDR2 SYGVKD. V lost 5 bases, J lost 6 bases, and 17 bases lay in between. The CDR3 spells CAISRDAQGSEQYF. The CDR3 DNA reads TGTGCCATCAGTCGGGACGCCCAGGGGAGCGAGCAGTACTTC.

This clonotype came up many times. The chain employs TRBV30 and TRBJ1-5, with D possibly being TRBD1 (5 bases). CDR3 length equals 13 residues. Germline-derived CDR1 and CDR2 are GTSNPN and SVGIG (reference sequence). Trimming cost V 1 base and J 5 bases, with 9 bases left between them. CDR3 region: CAWSGDSYQPQHF. The CDR3 nucleotides read TGTGCCTGGAGTGGAGACAGTTATCAGCCCCAGCATTTT.

This clonotype was counted only a few times. The chain combines TRBV18 with TRBJ1-1; the D gene is possibly TRBD1 (6 bases). The CDR3 consists of 14 residues. Trimming removed 3 bases from V and 1 base from J, with 9 bases in between. Germline loops: CDR1 KGHSH, CDR2 LQKENI. CDR3 amino acids: CASSPGQRNTEAFF. CDR3 nucleotides: TGTGCCAGCTCACCTGGACAGAGGAACACTGAAGCTTTCTTT.

The V and J genes are TRBV15 and TRBJ1-2; D remains ambiguous. V was pared by 0 bases and J by 8 bases, with 16 bases between. CDR1 is LNHNV and CDR2 is YYDKDF in the germline V gene (reference sequence). The CDR3 has 15 residues. The CDR3 DNA is TGTGCCACCAGCAGAGATGTGAGGAATCTGCGGGGCTACACCTTC. Its protein product is CATSRDVRNLRGYTF.

This clonotype was seen repeatedly, ten times or more. The chain combines TRBV29-1 with TRBJ2-1; TRBD2 agrees at 12 bases. Germline V gene sequence: CDR1 SQVTM, CDR2 ANQGSEA. The CDR3 consists of 15 residues. V was clipped by 2 bases and J by 10 bases; unmatched bases: 9. The CDR3 loop is CSVEPLAGGPGEQFF. Written as DNA, the CDR3 is TGCAGCGTTGAACCTCTAGCGGGAGGGCCAGGGGAGCAGTTCTTC.

This clonotype was counted between two and nine times. The gene calls are TRBV20-1 and TRBJ1-1; no clear D gene. The CDR3 covers 12 residues. The germline V gene encodes CDR1 DFQATT and CDR2 SNEGSKA (reference sequence). V was clipped by 3 bases and J by 7 bases, with 12 bases between them. The CDR3 DNA is TGCAGTGCTAGCAACGTGGCGGATGAAGCTTTCTTT. This codes for CSASNVADEAFF.

This clonotype was seen a handful of times. The genes are TRBV7-9 and TRBJ1-1; D ambiguous. V shed 5 bases and J shed 3 bases, with 13 bases lying between them. Germline loops: CDR1 SEHNR, CDR2 FQNEAQ (reference sequence). The CDR3 runs 14 residues. The CDR3, as DNA: TGTGCCAGCAGCCTTACATACGGGGACACTGAAGCTTTCTTT. Translation: CASSLTYGDTEAFF.

The chain combines TRBV7-8 with TRBJ1-4; 9 bases align to TRBD1. CDR3 length: 17 amino acids. Looked up from germline, CDR1 is SGHVS and CDR2 is FQNEAQ. J was trimmed by 0 bases and V by 5 bases; bases with no gene match: 7. The CDR3 protein is CASSHWTGETTNEKLFF. For the CDR3, the DNA is TGTGCCAGCAGCCACTGGACAGGGGAAACAACTAATGAAAAACTGTTTTTT.